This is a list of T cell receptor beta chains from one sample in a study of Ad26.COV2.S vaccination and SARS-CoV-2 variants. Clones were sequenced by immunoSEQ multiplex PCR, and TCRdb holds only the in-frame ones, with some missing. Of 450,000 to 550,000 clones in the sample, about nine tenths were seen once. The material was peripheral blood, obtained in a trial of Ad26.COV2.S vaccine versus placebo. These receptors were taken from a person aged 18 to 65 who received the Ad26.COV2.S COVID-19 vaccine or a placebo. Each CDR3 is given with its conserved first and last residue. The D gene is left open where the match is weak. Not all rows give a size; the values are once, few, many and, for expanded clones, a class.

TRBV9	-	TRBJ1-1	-	CASSPRVQSDTEAFF	TGTGCCAGCAGCCCCAGGGTCCAGAGTGACACTGAAGCTTTCTTT
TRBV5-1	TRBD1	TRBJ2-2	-	CASREGQGTVGELFF	TGCGCCAGCCGTGAGGGACAGGGTACGGTCGGGGAGCTGTTTTTT
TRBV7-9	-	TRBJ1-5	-	CASSLWGDQPQHF	TGTGCCAGCAGCTTATGGGGGGATCAGCCCCAGCATTTT
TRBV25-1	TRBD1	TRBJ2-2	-	CASSEYSTGSTGELFF	TGTGCCAGCAGTGAATACTCGACAGGGTCCACCGGGGAGCTGTTTTTT
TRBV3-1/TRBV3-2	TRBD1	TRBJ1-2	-	CASSLSQGGYTF	TGTGCCAGCAGCCTCTCACAGGGGGGCTACACCTTC
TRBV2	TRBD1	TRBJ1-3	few	CASKKYSGGSGNTIYF	TGTGCCAGCAAGAAATATTCAGGGGGCTCTGGAAACACCATATATTTT
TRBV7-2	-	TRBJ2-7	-	CASSFQGLISYEQYF	TGTGCCAGCAGCTTCCAGGGGTTAATCTCCTACGAGCAGTACTTC
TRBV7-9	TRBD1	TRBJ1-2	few	CASSPGTGGRHGYTF	TGTGCCAGCAGCCCCGGGACAGGGGGCCGGCATGGCTACACCTTC
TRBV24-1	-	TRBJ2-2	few	CATSDLWKNTGELFF	TGTGCCACCAGTGATTTATGGAAAAACACCGGGGAGCTGTTTTTT
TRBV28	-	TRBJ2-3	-	CASRWGGTDTQYF	TGTGCCAGCCGGTGGGGGGGCACAGATACGCAGTATTTT
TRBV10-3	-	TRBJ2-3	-	CAISAGSTQYF	TGTGCCATCAGTGCGGGGAGTACGCAGTATTTT
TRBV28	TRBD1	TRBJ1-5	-	CASRGGQVNQPQHF	TGTGCCAGCAGAGGGGGACAGGTAAATCAGCCCCAGCATTTT
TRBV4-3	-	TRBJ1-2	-	CASSQEFLNSHGYTF	TGCGCCAGCAGCCAAGAGTTCTTGAACTCGCATGGCTACACCTTC
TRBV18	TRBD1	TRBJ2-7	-	CASSTRQGFSDEQYF	TGTGCCAGCTCAACAAGACAGGGTTTTTCCGACGAGCAGTACTTC
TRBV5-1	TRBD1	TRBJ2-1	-	CASSLARDRGYTEQFF	TGCGCCAGCAGCTTGGCCCGGGACAGGGGATACACTGAGCAGTTCTTC
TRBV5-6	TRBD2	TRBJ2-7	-	CASSFASGGGYEQYF	TGTGCCAGCAGCTTCGCTAGCGGGGGGGGCTACGAGCAGTACTTC
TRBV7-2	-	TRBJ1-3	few	CASSAQGLNSGNTIYF	TGTGCCAGCAGCGCCCAGGGTTTAAACTCTGGAAACACCATATATTTT
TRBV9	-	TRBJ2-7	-	CASSPRVGTYEQYF	TGTGCCAGCAGCCCCCGGGTAGGGACCTACGAGCAGTACTTC
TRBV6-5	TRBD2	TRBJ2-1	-	CASSYSHSGRGNEQFF	TGTGCCAGCAGTTACTCACATAGCGGGCGCGGCAATGAGCAGTTCTTC
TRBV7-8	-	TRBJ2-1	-	CASSLKRVSSYNEQFF	TGTGCCAGCAGCTTAAAACGGGTGAGCTCCTACAATGAGCAGTTCTTC
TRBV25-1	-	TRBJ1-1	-	CASTGPWGGAFF	TGTGCCAGCACCGGACCGTGGGGGGGAGCTTTCTTT
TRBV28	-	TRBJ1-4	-	CASSLEAEREKLFF	TGTGCCAGCAGTTTAGAGGCCGAGCGTGAAAAACTGTTTTTT
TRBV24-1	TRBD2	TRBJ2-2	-	CATSDLRLAGDTGELFF	TGTGCCACCAGTGATTTGAGGCTAGCGGGAGATACCGGGGAGCTGTTTTTT
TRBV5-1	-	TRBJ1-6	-	CASSLGREGFYNSPLHF	TGCGCCAGCAGCTTGGGTCGGGAAGGCTTTTATAATTCACCCCTCCACTTT
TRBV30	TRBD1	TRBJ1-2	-	CAWSVGTDGYTF	TGTGCCTGGAGTGTCGGGACAGATGGCTACACCTTC
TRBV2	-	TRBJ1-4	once	CASSLSGGNEKLFF	TGTGCCAGCAGCTTATCGGGAGGTAATGAAAAACTGTTTTTT
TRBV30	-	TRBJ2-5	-	CAWTKQSSQETQYF	TGTGCCTGGACCAAACAGAGTTCCCAAGAGACCCAGTACTTC
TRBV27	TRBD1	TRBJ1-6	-	CASRQGAWGSPLHF	TGTGCCAGCAGACAGGGGGCGTGGGGTTCACCCCTCCACTTT
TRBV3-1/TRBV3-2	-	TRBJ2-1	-	CASSRGDNEQFF	TGTGCCAGCAGCCGTGGGGACAATGAGCAGTTCTTC
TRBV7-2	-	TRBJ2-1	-	CASSLALTRGGDEQFF	TGTGCCAGCAGCTTAGCGCTAACGAGGGGCGGGGATGAGCAGTTCTTC
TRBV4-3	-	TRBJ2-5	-	CASSQDLRTGQETQYF	TGCGCCAGCAGCCAAGATCTTCGAACAGGACAAGAGACCCAGTACTTC
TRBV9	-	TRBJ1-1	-	CASSVDGSLNTEAFF	TGTGCCAGCAGCGTAGACGGGTCCCTGAACACTGAAGCTTTCTTT
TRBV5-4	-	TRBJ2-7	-	CASSIASFESYEQYF	TGTGCCAGCAGCATAGCTTCTTTCGAGTCCTACGAGCAGTACTTC
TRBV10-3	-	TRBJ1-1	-	CAISEGSSTPNTEAFF	TGTGCCATCAGTGAAGGGAGCTCTACTCCGAACACTGAAGCTTTCTTT
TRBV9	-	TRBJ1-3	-	CASSARDGTGNTIYF	TGTGCCAGCAGCGCCCGGGACGGGACTGGAAACACCATATATTTT
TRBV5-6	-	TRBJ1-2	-	CASSLTGGVIYGYTF	TGTGCCAGCAGCTTGACGGGGGGCGTTATCTATGGCTACACCTTC
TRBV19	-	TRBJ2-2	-	CASSILSGELFF	TGTGCCAGTAGTATCTTGTCCGGGGAGCTGTTTTTT
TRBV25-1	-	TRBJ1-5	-	CASSEGGYSNQPQHF	TGTGCCAGCAGTGAGGGCGGGTATAGCAATCAGCCCCAGCATTTT
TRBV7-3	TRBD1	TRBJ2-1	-	CASSPGGRSYNEQFF	TGTGCCAGCAGCCCAGGGGGCAGGTCCTACAATGAGCAGTTCTTC
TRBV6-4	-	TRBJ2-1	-	CASSDRPNYRSSYNEQFF	TGTGCCAGCAGTGACCGCCCCAACTACAGGAGCTCCTACAATGAGCAGTTCTTC
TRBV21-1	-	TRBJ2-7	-	CSRDRDEQYF	TGTTCTAGGGACAGGGACGAGCAGTACTTC
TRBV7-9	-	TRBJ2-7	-	CASSLAMGTDEQYF	TGTGCCAGCAGCTTAGCTATGGGAACAGACGAGCAGTACTTC
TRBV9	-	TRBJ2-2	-	CASSVAAGPNTGELFF	TGTGCCAGCAGCGTAGCGGCAGGACCAAACACCGGGGAGCTGTTTTTT
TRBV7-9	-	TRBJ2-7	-	CASSFGGTYEQYF	TGTGCCAGCAGCTTTGGGGGTACCTACGAGCAGTACTTC
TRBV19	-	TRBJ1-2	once	CASSIPQGRGYGYTF	TGTGCCAGTAGTATACCCCAGGGCAGGGGCTATGGCTACACCTTC
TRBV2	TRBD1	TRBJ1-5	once	CASCGTGTQPQHF	TGTGCCAGCTGCGGGACAGGGACTCAGCCCCAGCATTTT
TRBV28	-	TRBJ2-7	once	CASTRGDLTYEQYF	TGTGCCAGCACGAGGGGGGATTTGACCTACGAGCAGTACTTC
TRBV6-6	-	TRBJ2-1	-	CASSYPGSDEQFF	TGTGCCAGCAGTTACCCGGGATCGGATGAGCAGTTCTTC
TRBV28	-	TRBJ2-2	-	CASSPGDSVYAGELFF	TGTGCCAGCAGTCCCGGCGATAGCGTTTATGCCGGGGAGCTGTTTTTT
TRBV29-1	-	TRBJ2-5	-	CSVGYGAQETQYF	TGCAGCGTTGGGTACGGCGCCCAAGAGACCCAGTACTTC
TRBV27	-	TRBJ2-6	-	CASSPYSGANVLTF	TGTGCCAGCAGTCCCTACTCTGGGGCCAACGTCCTGACTTTC
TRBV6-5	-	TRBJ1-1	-	CASSYSQDRYRAFF	TGTGCCAGCAGTTACTCACAAGACAGGTATAGAGCTTTCTTT
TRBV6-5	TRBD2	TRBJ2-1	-	CATSGGISSYNEQFF	TGTGCCACTAGCGGCGGGATCAGCTCCTACAATGAGCAGTTCTTC
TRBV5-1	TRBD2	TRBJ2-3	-	CASSWSGGSTDTQYF	TGCGCCAGCAGCTGGAGCGGGGGAAGCACAGATACGCAGTATTTT
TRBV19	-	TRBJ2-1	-	CASSILGGTAYNEQFF	TGTGCCAGTAGTATTCTCGGCGGGACGGCCTACAATGAGCAGTTCTTC